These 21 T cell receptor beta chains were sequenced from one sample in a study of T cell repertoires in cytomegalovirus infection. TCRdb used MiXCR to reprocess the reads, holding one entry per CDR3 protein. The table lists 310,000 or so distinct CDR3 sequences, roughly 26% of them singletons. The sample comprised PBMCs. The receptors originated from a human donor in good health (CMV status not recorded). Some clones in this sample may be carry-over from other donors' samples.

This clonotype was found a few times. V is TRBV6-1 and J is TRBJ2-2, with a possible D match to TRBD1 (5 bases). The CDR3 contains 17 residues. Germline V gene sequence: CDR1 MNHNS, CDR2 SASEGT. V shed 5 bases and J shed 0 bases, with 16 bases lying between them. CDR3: CASSKNTRESNTGELFF. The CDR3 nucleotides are TGTGCCAGCAGTAAGAACACCAGGGAATCGAACACCGGGGAGCTGTTTTTT.

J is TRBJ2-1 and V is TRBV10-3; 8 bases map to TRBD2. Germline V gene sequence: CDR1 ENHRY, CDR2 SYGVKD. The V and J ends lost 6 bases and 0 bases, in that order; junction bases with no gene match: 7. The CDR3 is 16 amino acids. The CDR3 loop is CAISLGGGSSYNEQFF. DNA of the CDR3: TGTGCCATCAGCTTAGGCGGGGGGAGCTCCTACAATGAGCAGTTCTTC.

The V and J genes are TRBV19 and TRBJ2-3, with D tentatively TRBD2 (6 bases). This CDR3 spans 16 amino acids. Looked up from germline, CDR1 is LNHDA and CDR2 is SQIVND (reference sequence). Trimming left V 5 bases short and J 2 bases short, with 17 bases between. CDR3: CASSAGLRGPTDTQYF. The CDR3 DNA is TGTGCCAGTAGTGCGGGACTCCGGGGACCCACAGATACGCAGTATTTT.

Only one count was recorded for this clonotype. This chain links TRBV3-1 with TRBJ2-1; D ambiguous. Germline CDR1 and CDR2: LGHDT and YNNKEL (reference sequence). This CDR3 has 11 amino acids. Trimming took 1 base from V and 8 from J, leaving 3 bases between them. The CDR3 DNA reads TGTGCCAGCAGCCAAGGGGATGAGCAGTTCTTC. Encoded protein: CASSQGDEQFF.

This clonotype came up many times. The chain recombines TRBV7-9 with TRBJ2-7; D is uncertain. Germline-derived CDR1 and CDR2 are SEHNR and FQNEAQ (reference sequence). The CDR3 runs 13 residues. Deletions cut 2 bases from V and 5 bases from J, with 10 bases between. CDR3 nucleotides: TGTGCCAGCAGCTTAAATAGGTACGACGAGCAGTACTTC. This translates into CASSLNRYDEQYF. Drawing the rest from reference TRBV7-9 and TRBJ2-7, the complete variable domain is DTGVSQNPRHKITKRGQNVTFRCDPISEHNRLYWYRQTLGQGPEFLTYFQNEAQLEKSRLLSDRFSAERPKGSFSTLEIQRTEQGDSAMYLCASSLNRYDEQYFGPGTRLTVT.

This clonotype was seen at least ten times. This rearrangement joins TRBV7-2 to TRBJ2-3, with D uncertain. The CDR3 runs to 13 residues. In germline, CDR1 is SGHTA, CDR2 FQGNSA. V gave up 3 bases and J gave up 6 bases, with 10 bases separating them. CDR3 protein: CASSFSSGDTQYF. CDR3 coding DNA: TGTGCCAGCAGCTTCTCGTCTGGGGATACGCAGTATTTT.

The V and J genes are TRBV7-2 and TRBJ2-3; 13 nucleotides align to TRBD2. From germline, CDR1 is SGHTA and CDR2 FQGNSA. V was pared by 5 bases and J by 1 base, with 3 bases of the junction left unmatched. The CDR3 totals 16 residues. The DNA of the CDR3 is TGTGCCAGCAGCCATACTAGCGGGGGGGGCACAGATACGCAGTATTTT. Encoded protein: CASSHTSGGGTDTQYF.

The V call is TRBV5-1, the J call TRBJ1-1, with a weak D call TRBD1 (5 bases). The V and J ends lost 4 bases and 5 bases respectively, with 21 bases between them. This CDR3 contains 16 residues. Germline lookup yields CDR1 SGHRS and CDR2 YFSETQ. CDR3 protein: CASSAISKGVGTEAFF. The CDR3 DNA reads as TGCGCCAGCAGCGCAATTTCTAAAGGGGTAGGTACTGAAGCTTTCTTT.

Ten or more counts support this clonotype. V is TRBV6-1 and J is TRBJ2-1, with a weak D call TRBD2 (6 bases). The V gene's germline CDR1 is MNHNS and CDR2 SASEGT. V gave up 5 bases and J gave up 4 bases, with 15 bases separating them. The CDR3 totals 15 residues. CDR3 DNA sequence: TGTGCCAGCAGTCGGGAGCATTTCTCTTACAATGAGCAGTTCTTC. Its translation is CASSREHFSYNEQFF.

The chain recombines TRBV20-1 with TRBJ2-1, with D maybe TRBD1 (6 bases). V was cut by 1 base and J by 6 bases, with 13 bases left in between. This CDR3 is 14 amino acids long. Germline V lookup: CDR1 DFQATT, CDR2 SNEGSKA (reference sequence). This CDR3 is CSARAPGVFNEQFF. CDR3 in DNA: TGCAGTGCTAGAGCGCCAGGGGTATTCAATGAGCAGTTCTTC.

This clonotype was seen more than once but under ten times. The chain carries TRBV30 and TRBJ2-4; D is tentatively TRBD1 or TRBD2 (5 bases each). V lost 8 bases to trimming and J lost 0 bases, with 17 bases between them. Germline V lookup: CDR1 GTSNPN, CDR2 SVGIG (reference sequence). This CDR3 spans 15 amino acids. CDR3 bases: TGTGCCCAGGAGGACCCCGGGACAGCCAAAAACATTCAGTACTTC. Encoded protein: CAQEDPGTAKNIQYF. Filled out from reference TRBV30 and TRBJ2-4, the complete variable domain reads SQTIHQWPATLVQPVGSPLSLECTVEGTSNPNLYWYRQAAGRGLQLLFYSVGIGQISSEVPQNLSASRPQDRQFILSSKKLLLSDSGFYLCAQEDPGTAKNIQYFGAGTRLSVL.

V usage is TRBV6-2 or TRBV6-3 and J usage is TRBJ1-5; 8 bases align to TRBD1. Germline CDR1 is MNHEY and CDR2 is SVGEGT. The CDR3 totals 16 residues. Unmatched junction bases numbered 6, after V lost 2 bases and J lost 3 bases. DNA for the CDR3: TGTGCCAGCAGTTACGAGGGGACAGGCGTCAATCAGCCCCAGCATTTT. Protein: CASSYEGTGVNQPQHF.

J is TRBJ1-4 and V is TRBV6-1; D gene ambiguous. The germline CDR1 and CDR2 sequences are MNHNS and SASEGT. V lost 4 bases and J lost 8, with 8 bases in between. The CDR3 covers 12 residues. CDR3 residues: CASSGQREKLFF. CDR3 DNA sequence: TGTGCCAGCAGTGGTCAGAGGGAAAAACTGTTTTTT.

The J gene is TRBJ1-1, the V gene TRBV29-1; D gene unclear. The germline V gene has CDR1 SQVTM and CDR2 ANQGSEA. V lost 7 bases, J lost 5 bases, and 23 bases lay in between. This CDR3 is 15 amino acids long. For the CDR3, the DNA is TGCAGCGGAGGCGGTGGGCTGAGTGTAAGGACTGAAGCTTTCTTT. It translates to CSGGGGLSVRTEAFF.

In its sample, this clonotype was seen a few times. CDR3 residues: CATSRVFGPGEKLFF. DNA for the CDR3: TGTGCCACCAGCAGAGTGTTTGGCCCGGGGGAAAAACTGTTTTTT. The rearrangement links TRBV15 to TRBJ1-4; the D is unclear. Trimming left V 1 base short and J 8 bases short, with 14 bases between. The length of the CDR3 is 15 residues. Germline CDR1 and CDR2: LNHNV and YYDKDF (reference sequence).

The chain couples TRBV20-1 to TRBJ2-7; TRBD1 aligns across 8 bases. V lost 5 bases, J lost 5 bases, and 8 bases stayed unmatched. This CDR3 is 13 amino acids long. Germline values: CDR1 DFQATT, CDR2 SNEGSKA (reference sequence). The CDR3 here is CSAGRDRNHEQYF. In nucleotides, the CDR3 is TGCAGTGCTGGACGGGACAGGAACCACGAGCAGTACTTC.

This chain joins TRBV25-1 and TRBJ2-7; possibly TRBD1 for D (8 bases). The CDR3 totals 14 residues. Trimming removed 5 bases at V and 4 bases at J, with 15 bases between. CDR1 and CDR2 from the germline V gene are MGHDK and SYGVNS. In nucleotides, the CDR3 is TGTGCCAGCAGTTCCACAGGGGGGGGGTACGAGCAGTACTTC. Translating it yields CASSSTGGGYEQYF.

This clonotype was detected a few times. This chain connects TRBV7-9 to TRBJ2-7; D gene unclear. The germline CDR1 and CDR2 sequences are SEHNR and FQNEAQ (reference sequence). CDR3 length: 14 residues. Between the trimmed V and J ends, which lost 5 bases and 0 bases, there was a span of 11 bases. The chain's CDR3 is CASSLGRGSYEQYF. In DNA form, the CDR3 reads TGTGCCAGCAGCCTCGGCCGAGGCTCCTACGAGCAGTACTTC.

CDR3 bases: TGCGCCAGCAGTGGGCAGCGGATGAACACTGAAGCTTTCTTT. As protein: CASSGQRMNTEAFF. The chain has TRBV5-1 and TRBJ1-1; D call uncertain. This CDR3 comprises 14 residues. V dropped 5 bases and J dropped 0 bases, with 11 bases sitting between them. Germline CDR1 SGHRS, CDR2 YFSETQ.

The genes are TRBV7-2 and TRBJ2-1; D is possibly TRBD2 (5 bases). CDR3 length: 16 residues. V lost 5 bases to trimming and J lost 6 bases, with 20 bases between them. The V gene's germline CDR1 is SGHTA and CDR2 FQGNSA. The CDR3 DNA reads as TGTGCCAGCAGCCCTAGCTTGGTAGCTGGAGGCAATGAGCAGTTCTTC. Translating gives CASSPSLVAGGNEQFF.

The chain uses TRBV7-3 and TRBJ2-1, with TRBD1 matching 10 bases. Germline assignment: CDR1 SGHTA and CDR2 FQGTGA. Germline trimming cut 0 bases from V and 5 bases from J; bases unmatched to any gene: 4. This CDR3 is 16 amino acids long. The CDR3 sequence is CASSLTGDRGHNEQFF. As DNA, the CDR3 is TGTGCCAGCAGCTTAACCGGGGACAGGGGCCACAATGAGCAGTTCTTC.